Following are 20 T cell receptor beta chains from one sample sequenced in a study of shared clonotypes between healthy human individuals. Libraries were prepared by immunoSEQ multiplex PCR; TCRdb keeps only in-frame clonotypes and omits some of them. Here the sample spans 450,000 to 650,000 clones, just over 75% being singletons. Material: PBMCs. All receptors come from a woman in her forties in good health. Some clones in this sample may be carry-over from other donors' samples.

In regard to this clone: This sequence is one base from a far larger clone and is likely a read error. The V call is TRBV7-2, the J call TRBJ1-1, with a possible D match to TRBD1 (5 bases). The CDR3 totals 13 residues. Germline CDR1 and CDR2: SGHTA and FQGNSA. The CDR3 here is CAGSLAGRTEAFF. The CDR3 nucleotides read TGTGCCGGCAGCTTAGCAGGGAGGACTGAAGCTTTCTTT.

The rearrangement joins TRBV15 to TRBJ2-3, with 12 bases fitting TRBD2. Germline assignment: CDR1 LNHNV and CDR2 YYDKDF (reference sequence). The junction had 6 bases not matched to a gene; V was cut back by 3 bases and J by 5 bases. The CDR3 length is 16 residues. CDR3 amino acids: CATSRRLAGVGDTQYF. The CDR3 DNA sequence: TGTGCCACCAGCAGGCGACTAGCGGGAGTTGGAGATACGCAGTATTTT.

Only a few counts were recorded for this clone. The rearrangement joins TRBV10-1 to TRBJ2-7; D might be TRBD2 (6 bases). V gave up 8 bases and J gave up 5 bases, with 22 bases separating them. CDR3 length: 15 residues. Germline V gives CDR1 WNHNN, CDR2 SYGVQD (reference sequence). CDR3 nucleotide sequence: TGCGCCAGCTCCCCGGCGCGGGGCGGCCAGCACGAGCAGTACTTC. It translates to CASSPARGGQHEQYF.

The J gene is TRBJ2-1, the V gene TRBV7-3; 9 nucleotides align to TRBD2. The junction had 6 bases not matched to a gene; V was cut back by 0 bases and J by 3 bases. This CDR3 contains 17 residues. CDR1 and CDR2 from the germline V gene are SGHTA and FQGTGA. CDR3 nucleotides: TGTGCCAGCAGCTTAACGGGGGGACTAGCAGTCTACAATGAGCAGTTCTTC. Amino acid sequence: CASSLTGGLAVYNEQFF. The full variable domain, with the rest looked up from reference TRBV7-3 and TRBJ2-1, is GAGVSQTPSNKVTEKGKYVELRCDPISGHTALYWYRQSLGQGPEFLIYFQGTGAADDSGLPNDRFFAVRPEGSVSTLKIQRTERGDSAVYLCASSLTGGLAVYNEQFFGPGTRLTVL.

Comment on this clone: Being one base from a much bigger clone, this may be a read error. The V call is TRBV11-2, the J call TRBJ1-5; D is ambiguous. CDR3 size: 15 residues. Germline loops: CDR1 SGHAT, CDR2 FQNNGV. The V gene lost 6 bases and the J gene lost 2 bases, with 14 bases spanning the gap. Here the CDR3 reads CASSNGPLGNQPQHF. CDR3 in DNA: TGTGCCAGCAGTAACGGGCCACTGGGCAATCAGCCCCAGCATTTT. The whole variable domain, remainder taken from reference TRBV11-2 and TRBJ1-5, is EAGVAQSPRYKIIEKRQSVAFWCNPISGHATLYWYQQILGQGPKLLIQFQNNGVVDDSQLPKDRFSAERLKGVDSTLKIQPAKLEDSAVYLCASSNGPLGNQPQHFGDGTRLSIL.

CDR3 coding DNA: TGTGCCAGTAGGACTAGCGGGGACGAGCAGTACTTC. The encoded protein is CASRTSGDEQYF. The chain uses TRBV19 and TRBJ2-7, with 11 bases identical to TRBD2. Germline V gives CDR1 LNHDA, CDR2 SQIVND (reference sequence). This CDR3 has 12 residues. V lost 6 bases and J lost 5; bases outside the gene matches: 0. The full variable domain, in which reference TRBV19 and TRBJ2-7 provide the parts outside the CDR3, is DGGITQSPKYLFRKEGQNVTLSCEQNLNHDAMYWYRQDPGQGLRLIYYSQIVNDFQKGDIAEGYSVSREKKESFPLTVTSAQKNPTAFYLCASRTSGDEQYFGPGTRLTVT.

The chain couples TRBV7-9 to TRBJ2-7; D is possibly TRBD2 (5 bases). V was trimmed by 2 bases and J by 7 bases, leaving 9 bases between them. Germline-derived CDR1 and CDR2 are SEHNR and FQNEAQ (reference sequence). The CDR3 has 12 amino acids. CDR3 coding DNA: TGTGCCAGCAGCTTACCACCGGGGGAGCAGTACTTC. Translation gives CASSLPPGEQYF.

The gene calls are TRBV29-1 and TRBJ2-7; 8 nucleotides agree with TRBD1. Germline loops: CDR1 SQVTM, CDR2 ANQGSEA. This CDR3 contains 13 residues. Trimming removed 7 bases from V and 0 bases from J; junction bases left unmatched: 5. The CDR3 sequence is CSDGQGGSYEQYF. CDR3 nucleotides: TGCAGCGACGGACAGGGTGGCTCCTACGAGCAGTACTTC.

The V and J genes are TRBV6-8 and TRBJ2-2; TRBD2 matches at 8 bases. The CDR3 contains 16 residues. Losses at the gene ends were 2 bases for V and 1 base for J; bases not matched to a gene: 3. Germline V gene data show CDR1 as MNHGY and CDR2 as SAAAGT. The CDR3 protein is CASSYRLAGNTGELFF. Written as DNA, the CDR3 is TGTGCCAGCAGTTACCGGCTAGCGGGGAACACCGGGGAGCTGTTTTTT.

The CDR3 loop is CAGTSGSPYEQYF. DNA of the CDR3: TGTGCCGGGACGAGCGGGAGTCCCTACGAGCAGTACTTC. The genes are TRBV30 and TRBJ2-7; 8 nucleotides agree with TRBD2. Trimming took 8 bases from V and 2 from J; bases not matched to a gene: 8. Germline CDR1 is GTSNPN and CDR2 is SVGIG (reference sequence). This CDR3 spans 13 amino acids.

This chain uses TRBV5-1 with TRBJ2-7; D is ambiguous. With 0 bases removed from V and 2 bases from J, the gap between germline ends came to 12 bases. The CDR3 sequence is 15 residues long. Per germline, CDR1 SGHRS and CDR2 YFSETQ. The DNA of the CDR3 is TGCGCCAGCAGCTTGGCTGGCGGTACTACCTACGAGCAGTACTTC. The encoded protein is CASSLAGGTTYEQYF.

Here the CDR3 reads CASSPGQGRGYTEAFF. The CDR3 nucleotides read TGTGCCAGCAGCCCCGGACAGGGGAGAGGGTACACTGAAGCTTTCTTT. The chain combines TRBV5-4 with TRBJ1-1; 9 bases line up with TRBD1. J lost 3 bases, V lost 4 bases, and 10 bases had no gene match. CDR1 SGHNT and CDR2 YYREEE come from the germline V gene (reference sequence). This CDR3 comprises 16 residues. Combining the CDR3 with reference TRBV5-4 and TRBJ1-1 gives the whole variable domain ETGVTQSPTHLIKTRGQQVTLRCSSQSGHNTVSWYQQALGQGPQFIFQYYREEENGRGNFPPRFSGLQFPNYSSELNVNALELDDSALYLCASSPGQGRGYTEAFFGQGTRLTVV.

This chain links TRBV7-9 with TRBJ2-3; 7 bases agree with TRBD1. With V trimmed by 3 bases and J by 0 bases, 3 bases remained unmatched. The CDR3 sequence is 15 residues long. Germline CDR1 and CDR2: SEHNR and FQNEAQ (reference sequence). Written as DNA, the CDR3 is TGTGCCAGCAGCTTGGGACAGCTTAGCACAGATACGCAGTATTTT. It codes for CASSLGQLSTDTQYF.

As to this clone: A far more abundant clone sits one base away, making this likely a read error. The sample holds other DNA sequences that translate to the same CDR3. The CDR3 loop is CAMSFTENTEAFF. Written as DNA, the CDR3 is TGCGCCATGTCTTTTACGGAGAACACTGAAGCTTTCTTT. This chain connects TRBV15 to TRBJ1-1; D unclear. Germline values: CDR1 LNHNV, CDR2 YYDKDF (reference sequence). This CDR3 has 13 residues.

This clone was detected only a few times. The V call is TRBV6-6, the J call TRBJ1-5; D unresolved. The CDR3 extends over 15 amino acids. V lost 6 bases, J lost 3 bases, and 15 bases lay in between. The germline gives CDR1 MNHNY, CDR2 SVGAGI (reference sequence). This CDR3 is CASRGLEGSNQPQHF. As DNA, the CDR3 is TGTGCCAGCAGAGGCCTCGAGGGTTCCAATCAGCCCCAGCATTTT.

This sequence joins TRBV5-6 and TRBJ2-1, with 8 bases aligning to TRBD1. Germline CDR1 reads SGHDT; CDR2 reads YYEEEE. J lost 6 bases, V lost 4 bases, and 9 bases had no gene match. The CDR3 length is 15 residues. The CDR3 coding sequence is TGTGCCAGCAGCGCCTCAGGACAGGGTAGCAATGAGCAGTTCTTC. It yields the protein CASSASGQGSNEQFF. Full variable domain (rest looked up from reference TRBV5-6 and TRBJ2-1): DAGVTQSPTHLIKTRGQQVTLRCSPKSGHDTVSWYQQALGQGPQFIFQYYEEEERQRGNFPDRFSGHQFPNYSSELNVNALLLGDSALYLCASSASGQGSNEQFFGPGTRLTVL.

This clone occurred a few times. This chain joins TRBV27 and TRBJ1-3; D unresolved. Trimming pared 6 bases from V and 0 bases from J, leaving 9 bases between. Germline V lookup: CDR1 MNHEY, CDR2 SMNVEV (reference sequence). The length of the CDR3 is 14 residues. The CDR3 reads CASSPISSGNTIYF. DNA for the CDR3: TGTGCCAGCAGCCCGATAAGCTCTGGAAACACCATATATTTT.

The rearrangement uses TRBV27 and TRBJ2-3, with TRBD2 as a possible D gene (6 bases). The CDR3 loop spans 16 amino acids. Germline CDR1 is MNHEY and CDR2 is SMNVEV (reference sequence). Trimming removed 4 bases at V and 0 bases at J, with 14 bases between. CDR3 protein: CASSSPTRSSTDTQYF. CDR3 bases: TGTGCCAGCAGTTCCCCGACTAGATCTAGCACAGATACGCAGTATTTT.

The chain is built from TRBV19 and TRBJ2-1; 14 bases fit TRBD2. The CDR3 is 19 amino acids. V shed 6 bases and J 3 bases; nucleotides not matched to a gene: 13. Germline assignment: CDR1 LNHDA and CDR2 SQIVND (reference sequence). CDR3 in DNA: TGTGCCAGTAGAGCGGGAAGACTAGCGGGAGGGCCTCACTACAATGAGCAGTTCTTC. It encodes CASRAGRLAGGPHYNEQFF.

The chain recombines TRBV9 with TRBJ1-5; the D gene is possibly TRBD1 (5 bases). V lost 0 bases and J lost 4, with 11 bases in between. Per the germline V gene, CDR1 is SGDLS and CDR2 is YYNGEE. The CDR3 runs 15 residues. The CDR3: CASSVGGVTNQPQHF. The CDR3 coding sequence is TGTGCCAGCAGCGTAGGGGGGGTTACTAATCAGCCCCAGCATTTT.